Presented here are 15 T cell receptor beta chains from one specimen sequenced in a study of blood T cell repertoires in COVID-19. Sequenced by immunoSEQ multiplex PCR; TCRdb stores in-frame clones only, minus some. The profile covers under 45,000 clones, with 86% appearing a single time and roughly 5.1% taken by the ten largest. Sequenced input: peripheral blood. The receptor set was obtained from a man in his forties with active COVID-19.

The rearrangement links TRBV2 to TRBJ1-1, with 8 bases identical to TRBD1. CDR1 and CDR2 (germline): SNHLY, FYNNEI. The CDR3 sequence is 14 residues long. The J segment lost 7 bases and the V segment lost 7 bases, leaving 11 bases of the junction unmatched. For the CDR3, the DNA is TGTGCCAGCATCAGGGGGCCGGTAAACTATGAAGCTTTCTTT. Translation: CASIRGPVNYEAFF.

The rearrangement uses TRBV4-1 and TRBJ1-2; 7 nucleotides agree with TRBD1. V lost 4 bases, J lost 2 bases, and 10 bases stayed unmatched. CDR1 and CDR2 (germline): MGHRA, YSYEKL. This CDR3 has 16 amino acids. This CDR3 is CASSLPTGTANYGYTF. The CDR3 DNA reads as TGCGCCAGCAGCCTCCCTACGGGGACAGCGAACTATGGCTACACCTTC.

The V gene is TRBV7-2, the J gene TRBJ2-1; no reliable D call. The V gene lost 1 base and the J gene lost 12 bases, with 7 bases spanning the gap. The CDR3 has 11 residues. CDR1 is SGHTA, CDR2 FQGNSA, per germline. CDR3 sequence (DNA): TGTGCCAGCAGCTTAGAATCCGGGCAGTTCTTC. This encodes CASSLESGQFF.

This clone occurred once. The chain combines TRBV2 with TRBJ2-5; 9 bases are a match to TRBD1. V trimming: 6 bases; J trimming: 0 bases; junction bases outside the gene matches: 2. CDR1 is SNHLY, CDR2 FYNNEI, per germline. This CDR3 region has 14 residues. This CDR3 is CASRDRGYQETQYF. The CDR3 coding sequence is TGTGCCAGCAGGGACAGGGGTTACCAAGAGACCCAGTACTTC. The full variable domain, with the rest looked up from reference TRBV2 and TRBJ2-5, is EPEVTQTPSHQVTQMGQEVILRCVPISNHLYFYWYRQILGQKVEFLVSFYNNEISEKSEIFDDQFSVERPDGSNFTLKIRSTKLEDSAMYFCASRDRGYQETQYFGPGTRLLVL.

The chain combines TRBV19 with TRBJ2-7, with D possibly being TRBD1 (7 bases). V lost 5 bases and J lost 1, with 15 bases in between. This CDR3 has 15 residues. The germline CDR1 and CDR2 sequences are LNHDA and SQIVND (reference sequence). CDR3 protein: CASSPGGGRSYEQYF. The CDR3 nucleotides read TGTGCCAGTAGTCCAGGAGGGGGCCGGTCCTACGAGCAGTACTTC.

This clone was observed a few times. The rearrangement uses TRBV4-2 and TRBJ2-1; D might be TRBD1 (5 bases). Germline CDR1 LGHNA, CDR2 YNFKEQ. Trimming removed 0 bases from V and 6 bases from J, with 12 bases in between. The CDR3 covers 15 residues. The CDR3 DNA sequence: TGTGCCAGCAGCCAAGACAGGGCCATTATCAATGAGCAGTTCTTC. This gives the protein CASSQDRAIINEQFF.

The gene calls are TRBV7-6 and TRBJ2-2; TRBD1 matches 12 bases. CDR3 length: 17 amino acids. V shed 5 bases, J shed 7 bases, and the junction held 11 bases outside the gene matches. Germline V CDR1 and CDR2: SGHVS, FNYEAQ. In DNA, the CDR3 is TGTGCCAGCAGCCAAACCAAGGGACAGGGGGCCGTCGGGGAGCTGTTTTTT. This translates into CASSQTKGQGAVGELFF.

This chain links TRBV28 with TRBJ1-6; 8 positions match TRBD1. V dropped 6 bases and J dropped 10; count of bases not matched to a gene: 8. This CDR3 has 14 amino acids. Germline V CDR1 and CDR2: MDHEN, SYDVKM. The CDR3 loop is CASRDTGGLSPLHF. CDR3 DNA: TGTGCCAGCAGAGATACAGGGGGACTATCACCCCTCCACTTT. The full variable domain, in which reference TRBV28 and TRBJ1-6 provide the parts outside the CDR3, is DVKVTQSSRYLVKRTGEKVFLECVQDMDHENMFWYRQDPGLGLRLIYFSYDVKMKEKGDIPEGYSVSREKKERFSLILESASTNQTSMYLCASRDTGGLSPLHFGNGTRLTVT.

The V call is TRBV6-5, the J call TRBJ2-7, with 7 bases fitting TRBD2. Looked up from germline, CDR1 is MNHEY and CDR2 is SVGAGI. The CDR3 length is 15 residues. J lost 3 bases, V lost 0 bases, and 5 bases had no gene match. The CDR3 DNA follows: TGTGCCAGCAGTTACTCGGGGGGAGGGGACTACGAGCAGTACTTC. This sequence encodes CASSYSGGGDYEQYF.

On this clone: Different DNA sequences within this sample yield the same CDR3. The chain uses TRBV7-9 and TRBJ2-3; D is possibly TRBD1 (5 bases). The CDR3 runs to 14 residues. The V gene's germline CDR1 is SEHNR and CDR2 FQNEAQ (reference sequence). V was trimmed by 1 base and J by 0 bases, leaving 5 bases between them. CDR3 DNA sequence: TGTGCCAGCAGCTTAGAGGGGAGCACAGATACGCAGTATTTT. Encoded protein: CASSLEGSTDTQYF.

This sequence joins TRBV7-6 and TRBJ2-5; 8 nucleotides align to TRBD1. Germline CDR1 reads SGHVS; CDR2 reads FNYEAQ. Unmatched junction bases numbered 17, after V lost 5 bases and J lost 0 bases. The length of the CDR3 is 19 residues. Here the CDR3 reads CASSASVGLGTGYQETQYF. CDR3 nucleotide sequence: TGTGCCAGCAGCGCAAGTGTGGGTTTAGGGACAGGATACCAAGAGACCCAGTACTTC. Full variable domain (remainder filled in from reference TRBV7-6 and TRBJ2-5): GAGVSQSPRYKVTKRGQDVALRCDPISGHVSLYWYRQALGQGPEFLTYFNYEAQQDKSGLPNDRFSAERPEGSISTLTIQRTEQRDSAMYRCASSASVGLGTGYQETQYFGPGTRLLVL.

The chain couples TRBV5-4 to TRBJ1-2; D may be TRBD1 (6 bases). The V gene's germline CDR1 is SGHNT and CDR2 YYREEE (reference sequence). The V gene lost 0 bases and the J gene lost 3 bases, with 12 bases spanning the gap. The CDR3 covers 15 residues. The CDR3 spells CASSLDIGGDYGYTF. CDR3 DNA sequence: TGTGCCAGCAGCTTGGATATTGGGGGCGACTATGGCTACACCTTC.

The rearrangement joins TRBV5-6 to TRBJ2-7, with 7 bases matching TRBD1. The V gene end was trimmed by 9 bases and the J gene end by 0 bases; junction bases not matched to a gene: 9. Germline values: CDR1 SGHDT, CDR2 YYEEEE. The CDR3 is 14 residues long. The CDR3 protein is CATQLQGPSYEQYF. For the CDR3, the DNA is TGTGCCACCCAATTACAGGGGCCCTCCTACGAGCAGTACTTC.

V usage is TRBV27 and J usage is TRBJ1-6, with 8 positions matching TRBD1. The CDR3 loop spans 15 amino acids. Germline assignment: CDR1 MNHEY and CDR2 SMNVEV (reference sequence). DNA for the CDR3: TGTGATGGCGGCAGGGGGCGAAATTATAATTCACCCCTCCACTTT. Translated, it gives CDGGRGRNYNSPLHF.

This clone was picked up a small number of times. The V and J genes are TRBV5-4 and TRBJ2-1; a possible D gene is TRBD2 (5 bases). The V end lost 1 base, the J end lost 1 base, and 9 bases lay between the germline ends. CDR3 size: 15 residues. CDR1 is SGHNT, CDR2 YYREEE, per germline (reference sequence). The CDR3 nucleotides read TGTGCCAGCAGCTTGAGAACTAGTTCCTACAATGAGCAGTTCTTC. Encoded protein: CASSLRTSSYNEQFF.